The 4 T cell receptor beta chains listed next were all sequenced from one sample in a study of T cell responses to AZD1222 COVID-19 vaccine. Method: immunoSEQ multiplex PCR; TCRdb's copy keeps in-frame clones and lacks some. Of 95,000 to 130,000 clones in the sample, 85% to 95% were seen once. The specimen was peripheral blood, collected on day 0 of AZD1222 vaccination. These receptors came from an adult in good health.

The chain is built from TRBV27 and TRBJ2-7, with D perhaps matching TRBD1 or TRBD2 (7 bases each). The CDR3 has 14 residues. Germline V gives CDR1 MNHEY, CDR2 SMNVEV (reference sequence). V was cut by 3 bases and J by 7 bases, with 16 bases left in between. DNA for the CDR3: TGTGCCAGCAGTTTTGACAGGGAGGGTCGTGAGCAGTACTTC. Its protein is CASSFDREGREQYF.

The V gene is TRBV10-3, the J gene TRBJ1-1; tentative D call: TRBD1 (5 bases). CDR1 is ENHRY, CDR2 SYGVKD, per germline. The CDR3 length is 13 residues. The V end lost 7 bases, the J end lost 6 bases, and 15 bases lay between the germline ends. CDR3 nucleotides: TGTGCCATCACTTCTACGGGGGGATCTGAAGCTTTCTTT. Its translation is CAITSTGGSEAFF.

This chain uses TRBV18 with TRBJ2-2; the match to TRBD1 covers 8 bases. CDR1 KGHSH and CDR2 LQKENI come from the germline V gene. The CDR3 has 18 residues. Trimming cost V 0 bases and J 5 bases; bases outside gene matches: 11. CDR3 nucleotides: TGTGCCAGCTCACCACCGAATTTCCGGGACAGGTTAACCGGGGAGCTGTTTTTT. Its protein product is CASSPPNFRDRLTGELFF.

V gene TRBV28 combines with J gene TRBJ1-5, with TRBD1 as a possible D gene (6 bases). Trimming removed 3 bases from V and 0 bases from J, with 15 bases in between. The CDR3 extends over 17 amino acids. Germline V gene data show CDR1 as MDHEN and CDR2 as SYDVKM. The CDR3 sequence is CASSFLGGEYSNQPQHF. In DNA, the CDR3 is TGTGCCAGCAGTTTTCTCGGGGGCGAGTATAGCAATCAGCCCCAGCATTTT.